Listed below are T cell receptor beta chains from one sample, sequenced in a study of CD8 T cells in ankylosing spondylitis. One entry per CDR3 protein, called by TCRdb with MiXCR from the 5' RACE reads. The table records about 750,000 distinct CDR3 sequences, around 19% of them present only once. The specimen sequenced was blood, either unsorted or a sorted T cell fraction (not recorded which). Receptors originate from a male donor with ankylosing spondylitis. Both conserved end residues are part of each CDR3. The D gene is left open where the match is weak. For some rows the clone size is stated as once, few or many, or as a class when expanded; others skip it.

d_gene: TRBD2
abundance: NA
j_gene: TRBJ2-1
v_gene: TRBV4-3
CDR3aa: CASSRAGLAGGEQFF
CDR3nt: TGCGCCAGCAGCCGGGCGGGCCTAGCGGGAGGTGAGCAGTTCTTC

d_gene: NA
abundance: few
j_gene: TRBJ1-1
v_gene: TRBV29-1
CDR3aa: CSVAGGSEEAFF
CDR3nt: TGCAGCGTTGCAGGTGGGAGTGAAGAAGCTTTCTTT

d_gene: NA
abundance: NA
j_gene: TRBJ2-3
v_gene: TRBV7-9
CDR3aa: CASSFTGEDTDTQYF
CDR3nt: TGTGCCAGCAGCTTTACGGGAGAGGACACAGATACGCAGTATTTT

d_gene: TRBD2
abundance: NA
j_gene: TRBJ2-2
v_gene: TRBV12-3/TRBV12-4
CDR3aa: CASSFRGAGELFF
CDR3nt: TGTGCCAGCAGTTTTCGGGGGGCCGGGGAGCTGTTTTTT

d_gene: NA
abundance: NA
j_gene: TRBJ1-4
v_gene: TRBV15
CDR3aa: CATSRDLKIEKLFF
CDR3nt: TGTGCCACCAGCAGAGACCTGAAGATTGAAAAACTGTTTTTT

d_gene: TRBD2
abundance: NA
j_gene: TRBJ2-1
v_gene: TRBV11-2
CDR3aa: CASSPRSTSGSMVHNEQFF
CDR3nt: TGTGCCAGCAGCCCCCGATCGACTAGCGGGAGTATGGTCCACAATGAGCAGTTCTTC

d_gene: TRBD2
abundance: once
j_gene: TRBJ2-1
v_gene: TRBV13
CDR3aa: CASSLMGSGAAYNEQFF
CDR3nt: TGTGCCAGCAGCTTAATGGGGAGCGGGGCCGCATACAATGAGCAGTTCTTC

d_gene: NA
abundance: NA
j_gene: TRBJ1-1
v_gene: TRBV4-1
CDR3aa: CASSQVAHPNTEAFF
CDR3nt: TGCGCCAGCAGCCAAGTGGCCCACCCGAACACTGAAGCTTTCTTT

d_gene: NA
abundance: few
j_gene: TRBJ2-3
v_gene: TRBV29-1
CDR3aa: CSVSPGSDTQYF
CDR3nt: TGCAGCGTCTCCCCAGGGTCAGATACGCAGTATTTT

d_gene: NA
abundance: once
j_gene: TRBJ2-3
v_gene: TRBV6-5
CDR3aa: CASSYSIGTHTDTQYF
CDR3nt: TGTGCCAGCAGTTACTCGATCGGAACCCACACAGATACGCAGTATTTT

d_gene: NA
abundance: many
j_gene: TRBJ1-5
v_gene: TRBV12-3/TRBV12-4
CDR3aa: CASSPTGLRQPQHF
CDR3nt: TGTGCCAGCAGTCCGACAGGATTGAGGCAGCCCCAGCATTTT

d_gene: NA
abundance: many
j_gene: TRBJ2-7
v_gene: TRBV5-1
CDR3aa: CASSLLQGYEQYF
CDR3nt: TGCGCCAGCAGCTTGCTACAGGGATACGAGCAGTACTTC

d_gene: TRBD1
abundance: few
j_gene: TRBJ2-3
v_gene: TRBV18
CDR3aa: CASSPPVGTAPDTQYF
CDR3nt: TGTGCCAGCTCACCACCGGTAGGGACAGCCCCAGATACGCAGTATTTT

d_gene: TRBD2
abundance: NA
j_gene: TRBJ2-1
v_gene: TRBV12-3/TRBV12-4
CDR3aa: CASTTSWSANEQFF
CDR3nt: TGTGCCAGCACGACTAGCTGGTCCGCCAATGAGCAGTTCTTC

d_gene: NA
abundance: once
j_gene: TRBJ1-4
v_gene: TRBV5-1
CDR3aa: CASSTGDGATNEKLFF
CDR3nt: TGCGCCAGCAGCACCGGGGACGGGGCAACTAATGAAAAACTGTTTTTT

d_gene: TRBD1
abundance: many
j_gene: TRBJ1-1
v_gene: TRBV12-3/TRBV12-4
CDR3aa: CASSMDRGQGVDTEAFF
CDR3nt: TGTGCCAGCAGCATGGACCGAGGACAGGGAGTAGACACTGAAGCTTTCTTT

d_gene: TRBD1
abundance: NA
j_gene: TRBJ2-5
v_gene: TRBV3-1
CDR3aa: CASSRQGKETQYF
CDR3nt: TGTGCCAGCAGCCGACAGGGGAAAGAGACCCAGTACTTC

d_gene: TRBD1
abundance: few
j_gene: TRBJ1-1
v_gene: TRBV2
CDR3aa: CASRTGLEAEAFF
CDR3nt: TGTGCCAGCAGGACAGGGTTGGAGGCTGAAGCTTTCTTT

d_gene: NA
abundance: few
j_gene: TRBJ1-5
v_gene: TRBV4-2
CDR3aa: CASSQDLWVQPQHF
CDR3nt: TGTGCCAGCAGCCAAGATCTCTGGGTTCAGCCCCAGCATTTT

d_gene: TRBD2
abundance: many
j_gene: TRBJ2-3
v_gene: TRBV29-1
CDR3aa: CSVEEVIGLAADGSTDTQYF
CDR3nt: TGCAGCGTTGAGGAAGTGATTGGGCTAGCGGCTGATGGTAGCACAGATACGCAGTATTTT

d_gene: TRBD1
abundance: NA
j_gene: TRBJ1-1
v_gene: TRBV11-1
CDR3aa: CASAVGGTGVAEAFF
CDR3nt: TGTGCCAGCGCCGTTGGAGGGACAGGGGTTGCTGAAGCTTTCTTT

d_gene: TRBD1
abundance: NA
j_gene: TRBJ1-6
v_gene: TRBV20-1
CDR3aa: CSARGQGNNSPLHF
CDR3nt: TGCAGTGCTAGAGGACAGGGGAATAATTCACCCCTCCACTTT

d_gene: NA
abundance: few
j_gene: TRBJ1-4
v_gene: TRBV9
CDR3aa: CASSAEGRTNEKLFF
CDR3nt: TGTGCCAGCAGCGCAGAGGGGAGAACTAATGAAAAACTGTTTTTT

d_gene: TRBD1
abundance: many
j_gene: TRBJ2-5
v_gene: TRBV29-1
CDR3aa: CSVEAYHGTGWGVQETQYF
CDR3nt: TGCAGCGTTGAAGCTTATCACGGGACAGGCTGGGGAGTTCAAGAGACCCAGTACTTC

d_gene: NA
abundance: few
j_gene: TRBJ2-1
v_gene: TRBV24-1
CDR3aa: CATSDLKGQEQFF
CDR3nt: TGTGCCACCAGTGATTTGAAGGGTCAAGAGCAGTTCTTC

d_gene: NA
abundance: NA
j_gene: TRBJ2-7
v_gene: TRBV4-3
CDR3aa: CASSQDPGSSYEQYF
CDR3nt: TGCGCCAGCAGCCAAGACCCGGGGAGCTCCTACGAGCAGTACTTC

d_gene: NA
abundance: NA
j_gene: TRBJ2-7
v_gene: TRBV9
CDR3aa: CASSPLGRDGGYEQYF
CDR3nt: TGTGCCAGCAGCCCGTTGGGGCGGGACGGTGGGTACGAGCAGTACTTC

d_gene: TRBD2
abundance: NA
j_gene: TRBJ2-2
v_gene: TRBV7-9
CDR3aa: CASSLKGSGRGTGELFF
CDR3nt: TGTGCCAGCAGCTTAAAAGGGAGCGGGAGAGGTACCGGGGAGCTGTTTTTT

d_gene: NA
abundance: NA
j_gene: TRBJ1-4
v_gene: TRBV20-1
CDR3aa: CSATDSSATNEKLFF
CDR3nt: TGCAGTGCTACGGACAGCTCGGCAACTAATGAAAAACTGTTTTTT

d_gene: TRBD2
abundance: NA
j_gene: TRBJ2-7
v_gene: TRBV12-3/TRBV12-4
CDR3aa: CASSSGTSGNYEQYF
CDR3nt: TGTGCCAGCAGTTCCGGGACTAGCGGGAATTACGAGCAGTACTTC

d_gene: TRBD2
abundance: NA
j_gene: TRBJ2-1
v_gene: TRBV3-1
CDR3aa: CASSQVAGGKWNEQFF
CDR3nt: TGTGCCAGCAGCCAAGTTGCCGGGGGGAAGTGGAATGAGCAGTTCTTC

d_gene: TRBD2
abundance: few
j_gene: TRBJ2-7
v_gene: TRBV20-1
CDR3aa: CSAILAGGAYEQYF
CDR3nt: TGCAGTGCTATACTAGCGGGAGGGGCCTACGAGCAGTACTTC

d_gene: TRBD2
abundance: NA
j_gene: TRBJ2-3
v_gene: TRBV7-3
CDR3aa: CASSLGLAASTDTQYF
CDR3nt: TGTGCCAGCAGCTTGGGACTAGCGGCTAGCACAGATACGCAGTATTTT

d_gene: NA
abundance: NA
j_gene: TRBJ2-5
v_gene: TRBV20-1
CDR3aa: CSARDLRGRETQYF
CDR3nt: TGCAGTGCTAGAGATCTCCGAGGGCGGGAGACCCAGTACTTC

d_gene: TRBD1
abundance: few
j_gene: TRBJ2-7
v_gene: TRBV5-1
CDR3aa: CASSSEGGEYEQYF
CDR3nt: TGCGCCAGCAGCTCGGAAGGGGGCGAGTACGAGCAGTACTTC

d_gene: NA
abundance: few
j_gene: TRBJ1-4
v_gene: TRBV29-1
CDR3aa: CSVEDSEKLFF
CDR3nt: TGCAGCGTTGAGGACAGTGAAAAACTGTTTTTT

d_gene: NA
abundance: NA
j_gene: TRBJ1-1
v_gene: TRBV12-3/TRBV12-4
CDR3aa: CASSLNRATEAFF
CDR3nt: TGTGCCAGCAGTTTAAACAGGGCCACTGAAGCTTTCTTT

d_gene: TRBD1
abundance: NA
j_gene: TRBJ1-2
v_gene: TRBV6-1
CDR3aa: CASSAGTADGYTF
CDR3nt: TGTGCCAGCAGCGCTGGGACAGCAGATGGCTACACCTTC

d_gene: TRBD2
abundance: few
j_gene: TRBJ2-7
v_gene: TRBV20-1
CDR3aa: CSASPSGNYEQYF
CDR3nt: TGCAGTGCTAGCCCTAGCGGGAACTACGAGCAGTACTTC

d_gene: NA
abundance: many
j_gene: TRBJ1-4
v_gene: TRBV20-1
CDR3aa: CSARDEVIGEKLFF
CDR3nt: TGCAGTGCTAGAGACGAGGTGATAGGGGAAAAACTGTTTTTT

d_gene: NA
abundance: once
j_gene: TRBJ2-3
v_gene: TRBV24-1
CDR3aa: CPTSDLLRPSTDTQYF
CDR3nt: TGTCCCACCAGTGATTTGCTCAGACCTAGCACAGATACGCAGTATTTT

d_gene: TRBD1
abundance: few
j_gene: TRBJ1-1
v_gene: TRBV6-1
CDR3aa: CASSEGAKTGTNTEAFF
CDR3nt: TGTGCCAGCAGTGAAGGAGCGAAGACAGGGACGAACACTGAAGCTTTCTTT

d_gene: NA
abundance: few
j_gene: TRBJ1-2
v_gene: TRBV7-2
CDR3aa: CASSRATGRSMPYTF
CDR3nt: TGTGCCAGCAGCAGAGCGACAGGACGCTCTATGCCCTACACCTTC

d_gene: NA
abundance: NA
j_gene: TRBJ1-3
v_gene: TRBV29-1
CDR3aa: CSARRGLGGNTIYF
CDR3nt: TGCAGCGCTCGCCGGGGGCTGGGTGGAAACACCATATATTTT

d_gene: TRBD1
abundance: NA
j_gene: TRBJ1-4
v_gene: TRBV28
CDR3aa: CASSFRQGTNEKLFF
CDR3nt: TGTGCCAGCAGTTTTCGACAGGGTACTAATGAAAAACTGTTTTTT

d_gene: NA
abundance: many
j_gene: TRBJ1-1
v_gene: TRBV11-1
CDR3aa: CASSSDGGTEAFF
CDR3nt: TGTGCCAGCAGCTCGGACGGAGGCACTGAAGCTTTCTTT